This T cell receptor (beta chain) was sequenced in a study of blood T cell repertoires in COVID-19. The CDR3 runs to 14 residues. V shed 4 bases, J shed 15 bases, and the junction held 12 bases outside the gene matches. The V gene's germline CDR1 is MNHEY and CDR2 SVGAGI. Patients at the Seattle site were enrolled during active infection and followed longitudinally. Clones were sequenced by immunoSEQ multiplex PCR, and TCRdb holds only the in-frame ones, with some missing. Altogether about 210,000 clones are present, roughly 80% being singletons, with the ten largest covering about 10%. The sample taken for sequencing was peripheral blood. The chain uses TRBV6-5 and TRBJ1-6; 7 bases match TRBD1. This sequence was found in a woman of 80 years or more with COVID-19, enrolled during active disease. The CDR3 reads CASSLGTEKRLLHF. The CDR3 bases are TGTGCCAGCAGTTTAGGGACAGAGAAAAGGCTCCTCCACTTT.